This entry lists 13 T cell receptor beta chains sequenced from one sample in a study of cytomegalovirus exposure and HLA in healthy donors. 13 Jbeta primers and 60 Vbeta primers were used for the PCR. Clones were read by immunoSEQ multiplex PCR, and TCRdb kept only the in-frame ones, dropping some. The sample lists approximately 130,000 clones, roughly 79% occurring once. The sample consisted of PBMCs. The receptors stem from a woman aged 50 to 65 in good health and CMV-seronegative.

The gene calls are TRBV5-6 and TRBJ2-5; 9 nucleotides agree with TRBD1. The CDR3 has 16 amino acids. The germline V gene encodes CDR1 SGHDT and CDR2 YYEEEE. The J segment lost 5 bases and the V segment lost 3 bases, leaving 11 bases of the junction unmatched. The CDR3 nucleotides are TGTGCCAGCAGCTCGGGACAGGGACGAGTACCGGAGACCCAGTACTTC. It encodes CASSSGQGRVPETQYF.

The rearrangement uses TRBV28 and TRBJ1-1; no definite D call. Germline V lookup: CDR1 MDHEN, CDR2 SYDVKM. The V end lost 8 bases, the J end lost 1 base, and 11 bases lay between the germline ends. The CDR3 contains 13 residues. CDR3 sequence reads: CASRQAGNTEAFF. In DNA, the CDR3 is TGTGCCAGCCGGCAGGCTGGGAACACTGAAGCTTTCTTT. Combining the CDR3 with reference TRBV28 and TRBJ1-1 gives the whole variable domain DVKVTQSSRYLVKRTGEKVFLECVQDMDHENMFWYRQDPGLGLRLIYFSYDVKMKEKGDIPEGYSVSREKKERFSLILESASTNQTSMYLCASRQAGNTEAFFGQGTRLTVV.

CDR3 protein: CASSLSEGGEKLFF. CDR3 DNA sequence: TGTGCCAGCAGTTTATCCGAGGGAGGTGAAAAACTGTTTTTT. J is TRBJ1-4 and V is TRBV27; D gene unclear. The V and J ends lost 0 bases and 7 bases respectively, with 9 bases between them. From germline, CDR1 is MNHEY and CDR2 SMNVEV (reference sequence). The CDR3 runs to 14 residues.

CDR3 amino acids: CASSLAQTGVVGYTF. CDR3 DNA sequence: TGTGCCAGCAGCTTGGCCCAAACAGGGGTAGTAGGCTACACCTTC. This chain joins TRBV5-8 and TRBJ1-2, with 7 bases lining up with TRBD1. The junction had 10 bases not matched to a gene; V was cut back by 0 bases and J by 8 bases. The CDR3 has 15 amino acids. The germline CDR1 and CDR2 sequences are SGHTS and YDEGEE. The whole variable domain, filled in from reference TRBV5-8 and TRBJ1-2, reads EAGVTQSPTHLIKTRGQQATLRCSPISGHTSVYWYQQALGLGLQFLLWYDEGEERNRGNFPPRFSGRQFPNYSSELNVNALELEDSALYLCASSLAQTGVVGYTFGSGTRLTVV.

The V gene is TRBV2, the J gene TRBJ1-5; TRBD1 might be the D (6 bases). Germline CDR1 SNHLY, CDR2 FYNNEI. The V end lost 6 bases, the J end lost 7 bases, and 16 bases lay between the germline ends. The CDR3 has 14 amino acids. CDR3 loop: CASSGSGGGQPQHF. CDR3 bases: TGTGCCAGCAGCGGGTCCGGCGGGGGCCAGCCCCAGCATTTT.

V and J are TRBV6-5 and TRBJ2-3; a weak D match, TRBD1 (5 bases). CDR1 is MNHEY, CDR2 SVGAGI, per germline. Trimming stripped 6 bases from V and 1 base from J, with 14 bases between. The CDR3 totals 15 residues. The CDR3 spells CASSSPGQGTDTQYF. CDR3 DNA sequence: TGTGCCAGCAGCTCACCAGGGCAGGGCACAGATACGCAGTATTTT.

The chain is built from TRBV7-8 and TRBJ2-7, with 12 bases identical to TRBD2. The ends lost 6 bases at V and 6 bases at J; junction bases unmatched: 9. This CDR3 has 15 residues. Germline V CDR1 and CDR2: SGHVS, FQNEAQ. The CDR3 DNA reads TGTGCCAGCAGTCGACTGACTAGCGGGAGTCCCGAGCAGTACGTC. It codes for CASSRLTSGSPEQYV.

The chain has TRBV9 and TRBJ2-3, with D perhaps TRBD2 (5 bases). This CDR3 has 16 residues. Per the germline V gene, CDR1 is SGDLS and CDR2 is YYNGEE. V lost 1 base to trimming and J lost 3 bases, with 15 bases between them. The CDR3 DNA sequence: TGTGCCAGCAGCGTAAGGGCGGCCCGGGGTACAGATACGCAGTATTTT. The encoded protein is CASSVRAARGTDTQYF.

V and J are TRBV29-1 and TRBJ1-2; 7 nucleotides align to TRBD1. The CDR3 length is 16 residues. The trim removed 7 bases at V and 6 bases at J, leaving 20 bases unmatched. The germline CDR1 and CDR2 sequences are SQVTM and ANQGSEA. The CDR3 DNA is TGCAGCGGAGGAGACAGGGTAATTCTTGATCATGATGGCTACACCTTC. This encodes CSGGDRVILDHDGYTF.

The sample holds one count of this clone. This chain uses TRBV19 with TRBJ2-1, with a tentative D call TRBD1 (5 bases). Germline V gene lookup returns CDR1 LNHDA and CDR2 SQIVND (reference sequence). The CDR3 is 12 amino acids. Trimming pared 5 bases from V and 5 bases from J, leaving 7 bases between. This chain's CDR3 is CASSRQNNEQFF. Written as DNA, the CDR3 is TGTGCCAGTAGTCGACAGAACAATGAGCAGTTCTTC.

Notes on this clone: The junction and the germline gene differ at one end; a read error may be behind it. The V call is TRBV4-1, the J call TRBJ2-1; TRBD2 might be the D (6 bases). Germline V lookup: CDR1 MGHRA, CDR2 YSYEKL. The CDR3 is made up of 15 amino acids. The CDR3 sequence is CASSQDGGAADEQFF. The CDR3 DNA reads TGTGCCAGCAGCCAAGACGGGGGAGCGGCAGATGAGCAGTTCTTC.

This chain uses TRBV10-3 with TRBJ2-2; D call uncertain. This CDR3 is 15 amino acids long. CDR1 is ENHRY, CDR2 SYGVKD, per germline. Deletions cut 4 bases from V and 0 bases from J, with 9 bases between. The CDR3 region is CAISGVSANTGELFF. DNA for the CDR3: TGTGCCATCAGTGGCGTCAGCGCGAACACCGGGGAGCTGTTTTTT.

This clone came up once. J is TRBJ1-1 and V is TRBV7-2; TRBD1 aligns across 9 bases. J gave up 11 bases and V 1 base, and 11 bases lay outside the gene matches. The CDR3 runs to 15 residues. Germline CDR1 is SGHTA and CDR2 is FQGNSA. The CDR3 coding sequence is TGTGCCAGCAGCTTAGTGGGGGGCACAGGGGGCGCCGCTTTCTTT. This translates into CASSLVGGTGGAAFF.